The subject of this entry is one TCR beta chain. This specimen comes from a study of CXCR3-negative and CXCR3-positive naive CD8 T cells. The libraries of TRB cDNA were constructed through 5' RACE using UMI labels. With the 5' RACE reads reprocessed, TCRdb shows one record per CDR3 protein and no DNA. The sample table includes over 80,000 distinct CDR3 sequences. Germline V CDR1 and CDR2: WSHSY, SAAADI. This CDR3 contains 16 residues. This chain links TRBV10-2 with TRBJ2-3; TCRdb's D call of TRBD2 is untestable without DNA. Sample: naive CXCR3- CD8+ T cells from blood. Subset meaning: CD45RO-CCR7+CD27+CD95- naive CD8+ T cells lacking CXCR3 (TNR3-). The origin of this receptor is a human donor in good health. Some clones in this sample may be carry-over from other donors' samples. CDR3 residues: CASSDISSGVRDTQYF.